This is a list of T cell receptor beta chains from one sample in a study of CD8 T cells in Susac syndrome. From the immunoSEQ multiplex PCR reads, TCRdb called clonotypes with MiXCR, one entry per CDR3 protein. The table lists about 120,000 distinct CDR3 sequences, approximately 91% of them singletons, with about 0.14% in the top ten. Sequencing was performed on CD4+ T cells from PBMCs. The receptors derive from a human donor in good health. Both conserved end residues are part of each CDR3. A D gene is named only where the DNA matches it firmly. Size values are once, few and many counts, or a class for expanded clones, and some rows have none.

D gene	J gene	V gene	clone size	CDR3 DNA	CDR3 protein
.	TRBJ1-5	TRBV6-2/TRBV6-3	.	TGTGCCAGCAGTTACGATGCAGGACCCAATCAGCCCCAGCATTTT	CASSYDAGPNQPQHF
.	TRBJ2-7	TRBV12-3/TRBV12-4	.	TGTGCCAGCAGTCGGGCGTCGGAAGGGACCTACGAGCAGTACTTC	CASSRASEGTYEQYF
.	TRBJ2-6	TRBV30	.	TGTGCCGGAGGAATCGGTAGCGGGGCCAACGTCCTGACTTTC	CAGGIGSGANVLTF
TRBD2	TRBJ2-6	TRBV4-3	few	TGCGCCAGCAGCCAAGATAGCGGGGGTGGGGCCAACGTCCTGACTTTC	CASSQDSGGGANVLTF
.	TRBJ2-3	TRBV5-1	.	TGCGCCAGCAGCTTGGCCACGGGACTGTTTAGCACAGATACGCAGTATTTT	CASSLATGLFSTDTQYF
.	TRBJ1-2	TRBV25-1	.	TGTGCCAGCAGTGAGGGCGACCGCATCTATGGCTACACCTTC	CASSEGDRIYGYTF
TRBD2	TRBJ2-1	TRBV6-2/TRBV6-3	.	TGTGCCAGCAGTTACTTCCGAGGACTAGCGGGCCTAATCAACAATGAGCAGTTCTTC	CASSYFRGLAGLINNEQFF
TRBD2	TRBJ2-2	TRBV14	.	TGTGCCAGCAGCCAAGGTTCCGGGGGGACCGGGGAGCTGTTTTTT	CASSQGSGGTGELFF
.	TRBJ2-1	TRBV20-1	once	TGCAGTGCTAGTTCGGACAGCCGCGTCAATGAGCAGTTCTTC	CSASSDSRVNEQFF
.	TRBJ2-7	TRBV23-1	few	TGCGCCAGCAGGTCGGACAACAGAAACCCCTACGAGCAGTACTTC	CASRSDNRNPYEQYF
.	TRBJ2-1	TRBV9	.	TGTGCCAGCAGCGAACCAACTGTCCCCCAGGGTAGAGGTGAGCAGTTCTTC	CASSEPTVPQGRGEQFF
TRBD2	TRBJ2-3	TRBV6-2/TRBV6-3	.	TGTGCCAGCAAGGCGCGGGGGGGCCAATACACAGATACGCAGTATTTT	CASKARGGQYTDTQYF
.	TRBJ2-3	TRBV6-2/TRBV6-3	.	TGTGCCAGCAGTTACTCGGACAGCACAGATACGCAGTATTTT	CASSYSDSTDTQYF
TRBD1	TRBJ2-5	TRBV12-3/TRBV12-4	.	TGTGCCAGCAGTCCCGGGACAGGGACTCGAGAGACCCAGTACTTC	CASSPGTGTRETQYF
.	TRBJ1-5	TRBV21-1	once	TGTGCCAGCAGCAAATGGGACAGAAAGAATCAGCCCCAGCATTTT	CASSKWDRKNQPQHF
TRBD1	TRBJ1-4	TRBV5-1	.	TGCGCCAGCAGCGGCGGACAGGGCCGGGCTGAAAAACTGTTTTTT	CASSGGQGRAEKLFF